One and the same sample provided the 16 T cell receptor beta chains below, sequenced in a study of blood T cell repertoires in COVID-19. Sequencing used immunoSEQ multiplex PCR; TCRdb keeps in-frame clones, though not all of them. The table shows around 280,000 clones, with approximately 90% occurring only once. The sequenced sample consisted of peripheral blood. These receptors were collected from a woman aged 45 to 65 who had recovered from COVID-19.

This chain links TRBV6-2 or TRBV6-3 with TRBJ2-7; either TRBD1 or TRBD2 may fit D (5 bases each). The V gene lost 6 bases and the J gene lost 6 bases, with 9 bases spanning the gap. The CDR3 is 11 amino acids. Germline V gene sequence: CDR1 MNHEY, CDR2 SVGEGT. The DNA for the CDR3 is TGTGCCAGCAGCAGGGAGTTCGAGCAGTACTTC. This codes for CASSREFEQYF.

This chain connects TRBV2 to TRBJ2-1; 10 nucleotides agree with TRBD2. Germline V gene data show CDR1 as SNHLY and CDR2 as FYNNEI. Germline trimming cut 2 bases from V and 6 bases from J; bases unmatched to any gene: 4. This CDR3 comprises 15 residues. This chain's CDR3 is CASSELRLAGNEQFF. CDR3 in DNA: TGTGCCAGCAGTGAACTCAGACTAGCGGGCAATGAGCAGTTCTTC.

The rearrangement joins TRBV4-3 to TRBJ2-7; 7 bases line up with TRBD2. Germline CDR1 reads LGHNA; CDR2 reads YSLEER. Trimming cost V 0 bases and J 2 bases; bases outside gene matches: 4. This CDR3 is 15 amino acids long. The CDR3 DNA is TGCGCCAGCAGCCAAGAGGAGCGGGGACCCTACGAGCAGTACTTC. This encodes CASSQEERGPYEQYF.

The chain joins TRBV5-1 to TRBJ1-2; the D gene is possibly TRBD1 (6 bases). The length of the CDR3 is 14 residues. Trimming removed 4 bases at V and 1 base at J, with 11 bases between. Per germline, CDR1 SGHRS and CDR2 YFSETQ. The CDR3 sequence: CASSLTQGNYGYTF. As DNA, the CDR3 is TGCGCCAGCAGCCTGACACAGGGTAACTATGGCTACACCTTC.

The gene calls are TRBV6-5 and TRBJ1-5; 7 nucleotides match TRBD1. Per the germline V gene, CDR1 is MNHEY and CDR2 is SVGAGI. Trimming at V came to 7 bases and at J to 3 bases, leaving 9 bases not matched to a gene. CDR3 length: 15 residues. The CDR3 coding sequence is TGTGCCAGCAAGTTGGCAGGGGGGCACAATCAGCCCCAGCATTTT. Its translation: CASKLAGGHNQPQHF.

CDR3 coding DNA: TGTGCCAGCAGTCGACAGTCCTCTCGCGCTTTCTTT. This codes for CASSRQSSRAFF. The chain links TRBV6-2 or TRBV6-3 to TRBJ1-1; a weak D match, TRBD1 (5 bases). Per the germline V gene, CDR1 is MNHEY and CDR2 is SVGEGT. This CDR3 has 12 residues. Deletions cut 5 bases from V and 11 bases from J, with 15 bases between.

The rearrangement joins TRBV5-1 to TRBJ2-6; no clear D gene. CDR3 length equals 14 residues. Deletions cut 0 bases from V and 5 bases from J, with 6 bases between. Germline CDR1 is SGHRS and CDR2 is YFSETQ. The CDR3 region is CASSLGGRANVLTF. The CDR3 DNA sequence: TGCGCCAGCAGCTTGGGAGGTCGGGCCAACGTCCTGACTTTC.

This clone was seen only a few times. The CDR3 DNA sequence: TGTGCCAGCAGCGTAATAAACGGGGAGCTGTTTTTT. Translation: CASSVINGELFF. The chain carries TRBV9 and TRBJ2-2; D gene unclear. The V and J ends lost 1 base and 7 bases respectively, with 5 bases between them. CDR1 and CDR2 from the germline V gene are SGDLS and YYNGEE. CDR3 length: 12 amino acids. Based on the CDR3 plus reference TRBV9 and TRBJ2-2, the full variable domain is DSGVTQTPKHLITATGQRVTLRCSPRSGDLSVYWYQQSLDQGLQFLIQYYNGEERAKGNILERFSAQQFPDLHSELNLSSLELGDSALYFCASSVINGELFFGEGSRLTVL.

CDR3 in amino acids: CASSQFTGGNQPQHF. The CDR3 DNA sequence: TGCGCCAGCAGCCAATTCACAGGGGGAAATCAGCCCCAGCATTTT. The chain links TRBV4-1 to TRBJ1-5; 8 bases fit TRBD1. The V and J ends lost 2 bases and 4 bases, in that order; junction bases with no gene match: 4. This CDR3 contains 15 residues. The germline CDR1 and CDR2 sequences are MGHRA and YSYEKL.

This chain connects TRBV6-6 to TRBJ2-1; D may be TRBD2 (6 bases). The germline V and J ends were trimmed by 5 bases and 9 bases, with 14 bases remaining between them. The CDR3 contains 13 residues. CDR1 and CDR2 from the germline V gene are MNHNY and SVGAGI (reference sequence). The CDR3 spells CASSHTFGGEQFF. The CDR3 DNA is TGTGCCAGCAGTCATACCTTCGGGGGTGAGCAGTTCTTC.

The CDR3 loop is CASDRSPETQYF. The CDR3 coding sequence is TGTGCCAGCGATCGCAGTCCCGAGACCCAGTACTTC. The gene calls are TRBV2 and TRBJ2-5, with D unresolved. Between the trimmed V and J ends, which lost 8 bases and 5 bases, there was a span of 12 bases. The CDR3 has 12 amino acids. Per the germline V gene, CDR1 is SNHLY and CDR2 is FYNNEI.

This clone showed up just a few times. This chain connects TRBV6-2 or TRBV6-3 to TRBJ2-7; D gene unclear. The CDR3 consists of 13 residues. Trimming took 6 bases from V and 5 from J, leaving 14 bases between them. CDR1 is MNHEY and CDR2 is SVGEGT in the germline V gene. CDR3 region: CASSNSKVHEQYF. CDR3 sequence (DNA): TGTGCCAGCAGCAATTCTAAAGTCCACGAGCAGTACTTC.

This chain uses TRBV9 with TRBJ2-1; no reliable D call. Trimming removed 3 bases at V and 0 bases at J, with 10 bases between. The CDR3 extends over 15 amino acids. Germline V gene data show CDR1 as SGDLS and CDR2 as YYNGEE. CDR3 DNA: TGTGCCAGCAGCGCTCTTAGTTACTCCTACAATGAGCAGTTCTTC. Translating gives CASSALSYSYNEQFF.

The chain joins TRBV30 to TRBJ2-6; no clear D. The CDR3 extends over 21 amino acids. V lost 2 bases and J 0 bases, leaving 26 bases between the germline ends. Per germline, CDR1 GTSNPN and CDR2 SVGIG (reference sequence). The CDR3 DNA is TGTGCCTGGAGTCCAGTCCGACCCGGTGGGCTCACTCCCTCTGGGGCCAACGTCCTGACTTTC. It yields the protein CAWSPVRPGGLTPSGANVLTF.

DNA of the CDR3: TGTGCCAGCAGCCCACGTGGCCGCGGCGGGAGATACGAGCAGTACTTC. Translated: CASSPRGRGGRYEQYF. The gene calls are TRBV28 and TRBJ2-7; TRBD2 agrees at 7 bases. CDR3 length: 16 amino acids. From germline, CDR1 is MDHEN and CDR2 SYDVKM. V shed 6 bases, J shed 4 bases, and the junction held 15 bases outside the gene matches.

The chain couples TRBV14 to TRBJ2-2; 7 nucleotides match TRBD2. The CDR3 has 21 amino acids. Germline V gene sequence: CDR1 SGHDN, CDR2 FVKESK. Trimming took 6 bases from V and 1 from J; bases not matched to a gene: 23. CDR3: CASSPQRGGTPRTRNTGELFF. The CDR3 nucleotides read TGTGCCAGCAGTCCACAGCGAGGAGGGACCCCAAGGACTAGGAACACCGGGGAGCTGTTTTTT.